These 13 T cell receptor beta chains share one sample of origin, sequenced in a study of T-cell memory formation after mild COVID-19 (dated by TCRdb to the early 2020s). Receptor libraries were prepared by 5' RACE. The sequencer was an Illumina NovaSeq 6000. The public reads were run again by TCRdb, first through fastp at Q25 and then through MiXCR, and only productive beta chains were kept. Identical CDR3 protein sequences are pooled into one entry, listed with their most common genes and DNA. The sample records about 360,000 distinct CDR3 sequences, 13% to 15% of which are singletons. The top ten hold around a fifth of the sample. The sample comprised PBMCs or a T cell subset sorted from them (not recorded which). The receptor source for this set is a young man who had mild COVID-19 (a few samples of this study predate the infection). The sample titles of this study are shuffled in the database, so cell type and time point are left out; the donor was told from shared clones.

V and J are TRBV27 and TRBJ2-2; D is unclear. Per the germline V gene, CDR1 is MNHEY and CDR2 is SMNVEV (reference sequence). The CDR3 consists of 11 residues. V was clipped by 7 bases and J by 3 bases, with 3 bases between them. Here the CDR3 DNA reads TGTGCCAGCAAGGACACCGGGGAGCTGTTTTTT. Amino acids: CASKDTGELFF.

This clonotype was detected only a few times. This rearrangement joins TRBV7-2 to TRBJ2-5; TRBD2 is a possible D gene (7 bases). The CDR3 has 15 amino acids. The V gene lost 5 bases and the J gene lost 7 bases, with 20 bases spanning the gap. Germline-derived CDR1 and CDR2 are SGHTA and FQGNSA. Written as DNA, the CDR3 is TGTGCCAGCAGCACTAGGGGGGGTTCAATGGGGACCCAGTACTTC. This encodes CASSTRGGSMGTQYF.

This clonotype was seen many times. The chain couples TRBV20-1 to TRBJ1-5, with D unclear. The CDR3 has 12 amino acids. CDR1 is DFQATT and CDR2 is SNEGSKA in the germline V gene (reference sequence). The V and J ends lost 1 base and 4 bases respectively, with 5 bases between them. This CDR3 reads CSARAGNQPQHF. CDR3 coding DNA: TGCAGTGCTAGAGCGGGGAATCAGCCCCAGCATTTT.

This rearrangement joins TRBV5-1 to TRBJ2-2, with a weak D call TRBD1 (5 bases). The CDR3 contains 14 residues. Germline values: CDR1 SGHRS, CDR2 YFSETQ. V shed 1 base and J shed 7 bases, with 11 bases lying between them. The CDR3 nucleotides read TGCGCCAGCAGCTTGACCAGGGAAAACGGGGAGCTGTTTTTT. It encodes CASSLTRENGELFF.

The chain recombines TRBV7-6 with TRBJ2-3; perhaps TRBD2 as D (5 bases). The CDR3 is 15 residues long. Trimming stripped 5 bases from V and 2 bases from J, with 14 bases between. The germline V gene has CDR1 SGHVS and CDR2 FNYEAQ. CDR3 protein: CASSTGLAATDTQYF. The CDR3 region has the DNA TGTGCCAGCAGCACCGGACTCGCTGCCACAGATACGCAGTATTTT.

The chain couples TRBV7-2 to TRBJ1-2, with TRBD1 as a possible D gene (6 bases). Trimming removed 1 base from V and 5 bases from J, with 17 bases in between. The length of the CDR3 is 16 residues. Germline V lookup: CDR1 SGHTA, CDR2 FQGNSA. The CDR3 nucleotides are TGTGCCAGCAGCTTAGGCGTTGGAGGGGGTTTATATGGCTACACCTTC. The encoded protein is CASSLGVGGGLYGYTF.

A few counts support this clonotype. The V and J genes are TRBV3-1 and TRBJ1-6, with D possibly TRBD1 on 6 matching bases. The CDR3 covers 16 residues. Trimming took 0 bases from V and 8 from J, leaving 14 bases between them. CDR1 is LGHDT, CDR2 YNNKEL, per germline (reference sequence). This chain's CDR3 is CASSQEPNHRDSPLHF. DNA of the CDR3: TGTGCCAGCAGCCAAGAGCCCAATCACAGGGATTCACCCCTCCACTTT.

The chain employs TRBV19 and TRBJ2-1; D is unresolved. CDR1 and CDR2 (germline): LNHDA, SQIVND (reference sequence). This CDR3 is built from 15 residues. With 5 bases removed from V and 2 bases from J, the gap between germline ends came to 13 bases. CDR3 in DNA: TGTGCCAGTAGTGTGCTTGCAATTCCCTACAATGAGCAGTTCTTC. It yields the protein CASSVLAIPYNEQFF.

The chain is built from TRBV6-5 and TRBJ2-7; 8 bases are a match to TRBD1. This CDR3 comprises 13 residues. Germline V gene sequence: CDR1 MNHEY, CDR2 SVGAGI. The trim removed 6 bases at V and 5 bases at J, leaving 6 bases unmatched. The CDR3 DNA sequence: TGTGCCAGCAGACACCAGGGGGCAAACGAGCAGTACGTC. It codes for CASRHQGANEQYV.

The chain is built from TRBV20-1 and TRBJ1-5, with D possibly being TRBD1 (6 bases). The ends were cut back, 3 bases at V and 2 bases at J, with 14 bases in the middle. Germline V lookup: CDR1 DFQATT, CDR2 SNEGSKA (reference sequence). This CDR3 is 15 amino acids long. CDR3 region: CSASTGTRGNQPQHF. The CDR3 DNA reads TGCAGTGCTAGCACAGGGACCAGAGGCAATCAGCCCCAGCATTTT.

The chain joins TRBV20-1 to TRBJ2-7; D may be TRBD1 (7 bases). Germline V gene sequence: CDR1 DFQATT, CDR2 SNEGSKA (reference sequence). With 6 bases removed from V and 6 bases from J, the gap between germline ends came to 27 bases. CDR3 length: 16 amino acids. CDR3 sequence (DNA): TGCAGTGCCACAATCCCGACAGGGAGGTTACGCGGCGAGCAGTACTTC. It encodes CSATIPTGRLRGEQYF.

J is TRBJ2-1 and V is TRBV6-1; 11 bases agree with TRBD2. Germline V gene sequence: CDR1 MNHNS, CDR2 SASEGT. V dropped 0 bases and J dropped 9; count of bases not matched to a gene: 13. CDR3 length: 18 residues. In DNA form, the CDR3 reads TGTGCCAGCAGTGAAGCTGGGGGACTAGCGGATTACAGACCTGAGCAGTTCTTC. Its translation is CASSEAGGLADYRPEQFF.

The table lists this clonotype with a few counts. The V and J genes are TRBV7-2 and TRBJ1-3; D gene uncertain. V was cut by 2 bases and J by 0 bases, with 8 bases left in between. Germline CDR1 reads SGHTA; CDR2 reads FQGNSA. This CDR3 comprises 15 residues. The CDR3 sequence is CASSLFLTSGNTIYF. CDR3 sequence (DNA): TGTGCCAGCAGCTTATTCCTTACCTCTGGAAACACCATATATTTT.